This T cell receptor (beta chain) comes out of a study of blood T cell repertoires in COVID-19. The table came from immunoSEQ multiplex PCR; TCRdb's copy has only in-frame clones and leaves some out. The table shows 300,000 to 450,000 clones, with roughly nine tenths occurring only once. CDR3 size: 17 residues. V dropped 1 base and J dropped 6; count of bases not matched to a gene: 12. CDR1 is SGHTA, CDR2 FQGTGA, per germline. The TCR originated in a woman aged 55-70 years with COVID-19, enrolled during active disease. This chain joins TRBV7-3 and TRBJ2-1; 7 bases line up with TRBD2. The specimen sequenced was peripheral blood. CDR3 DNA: TGTGCCAGCAGCTTAAGAGCGTCGGGACTACCCTCCAATGAGCAGTTCTTC. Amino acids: CASSLRASGLPSNEQFF.